The 12 T cell receptor beta chains listed next were all sequenced from one sample in a study of post-analysis software for immune sequencing data. Whole-study findings and limits: There were a handful of TRBV segments more frequent in patients than controls, and TRBV5-6, TRBV5-1 and TRBV20-1 were among them.

TCR beta cDNA libraries had unique molecular identifiers. TCRdb used MiXCR to reprocess the PCR reads, holding one entry per CDR3 protein. Among hundreds of thousands of distinct CDR3 sequences listed, approximately 45% were seen once. These TCRs' antigens remain unknown. Sequencing was done on a sample of blood. Receptors were obtained from a girl aged 10 to 17 with multiple sclerosis.

As to this clonotype: A much larger clone is a single base away; this may be a read error. The chain has TRBV12-3 or TRBV12-4 and TRBJ1-1; D ambiguous. This CDR3 spans 13 amino acids. CDR3 DNA sequence: TGTGCCAGCAGTTCCGGGCTGAACGCTGAAGCTTTCTTT. Its protein product is CASSSGLNAEAFF.

The chain employs TRBV28 and TRBJ2-7; 13 positions match TRBD2. In germline, CDR1 is MDHEN, CDR2 SYDVKM. The V and J ends lost 5 bases and 4 bases, in that order; junction bases with no gene match: 8. The CDR3 spans 16 residues. Here the CDR3 reads CASSQRLAGGRYEQYF. The CDR3, as DNA: TGTGCCAGCAGTCAAAGACTAGCGGGAGGTCGGTACGAGCAGTACTTC.

The chain couples TRBV20-1 to TRBJ2-7; TRBD2 matches 9 bases. There are 15 residues in the CDR3. Germline-derived CDR1 and CDR2 are DFQATT and SNEGSKA (reference sequence). Trimming took 6 bases from V and 4 from J; bases not matched to a gene: 13. In nucleotides, the CDR3 is TGCAGTGCCCCCCTAGGCGGCGGGAGGGCTTACGAGCAGTACTTC. This gives the protein CSAPLGGGRAYEQYF.

The rearrangement links TRBV7-2 to TRBJ1-2, with a weak D call TRBD1 (5 bases). The CDR3 contains 14 residues. Trimming took 5 bases from V and 7 from J, leaving 17 bases between them. Germline-derived CDR1 and CDR2 are SGHTA and FQGNSA. The CDR3 reads CASSPLLGESGYTF. The CDR3 bases are TGTGCCAGCAGCCCACTTCTGGGGGAGAGTGGCTACACCTTC. Together with reference TRBV7-2 and TRBJ1-2, the CDR3 gives the full variable domain: GAGVSQSPSNKVTEKGKDVELRCDPISGHTALYWYRQSLGQGLEFLIYFQGNSAPDKSGLPSDRFSAERTGGSVSTLTIQRTQQEDSAVYLCASSPLLGESGYTFGSGTRLTVV.

This clonotype showed up just a few times. Written as DNA, the CDR3 is TGTGCCAGCAGTTTACCAGGAGCCGGGGTTTACGAGCAGTACTTC. Translation gives CASSLPGAGVYEQYF. This chain joins TRBV12-3 or TRBV12-4 and TRBJ2-7; tentatively, D is TRBD2 (5 bases). The CDR3 is 15 residues long. Trimming cost V 2 bases and J 4 bases, with 15 bases left between them.

This clonotype was picked up a small number of times. The chain links TRBV12-3 or TRBV12-4 to TRBJ1-2; no clear D gene. This CDR3 is 11 amino acids long. V shed 3 bases and J shed 7 bases, with 6 bases lying between them. CDR3 nucleotides: TGTGCCAGCAGTTTTAGGGTTGGCTACACCTTC. It codes for CASSFRVGYTF.

The rearrangement uses TRBV25-1 and TRBJ1-1; D not resolved. The V gene's germline CDR1 is MGHDK and CDR2 SYGVNS. The CDR3 has 13 amino acids. V was shortened by 4 bases and J by 1 base, with 7 bases between the two germline ends. The CDR3 spells CASSGYKNTEAFF. The CDR3 DNA reads TGTGCCAGCAGTGGCTACAAGAACACTGAAGCTTTCTTT.

The J gene is TRBJ2-3, the V gene TRBV5-1; 9 positions match TRBD1. Trimming at V came to 1 base and at J to 4 bases, leaving 4 bases not matched to a gene. This CDR3 is 15 amino acids long. CDR1 SGHRS and CDR2 YFSETQ come from the germline V gene. In DNA form, the CDR3 reads TGCGCCAGCAGCTTGCCGGGACAGGGTTCAGATACGCAGTATTTT. Protein sequence: CASSLPGQGSDTQYF.

CDR3 protein: CASSFPGVETQYF. CDR3 bases: TGTGCCAGCAGCTTCCCGGGGGTAGAGACCCAGTACTTC. J is TRBJ2-5 and V is TRBV7-2; D is perhaps TRBD2 (6 bases). V dropped 3 bases and J dropped 4 bases, with 9 bases sitting between them. Germline V gene data show CDR1 as SGHTA and CDR2 as FQGNSA. The CDR3 spans 13 residues.

The rearrangement joins TRBV28 to TRBJ2-7; perhaps TRBD1 as D (6 bases). This CDR3 is built from 11 residues. Germline CDR1 MDHEN, CDR2 SYDVKM. Trimming removed 7 bases at V and 4 bases at J, with 8 bases between. The CDR3 protein is CASTQGYEQYF. The DNA of the CDR3 is TGTGCCAGCACCCAGGGGTACGAGCAGTACTTC.

The rearrangement links TRBV6-5 to TRBJ1-1, with 7 bases lining up with TRBD1. CDR1 is MNHEY and CDR2 is SVGAGI in the germline V gene. The CDR3 consists of 15 residues. The junction had 6 bases not matched to a gene; V was cut back by 2 bases and J by 3 bases. The CDR3 sequence is CASSYGVRGDTEAFF. In DNA, the CDR3 is TGTGCCAGCAGTTACGGGGTCAGGGGGGACACTGAAGCTTTCTTT.

The chain combines TRBV12-3 or TRBV12-4 with TRBJ2-5; 9 nucleotides agree with TRBD2. Unmatched junction bases numbered 10, after V lost 6 bases and J lost 5 bases. This CDR3 region has 15 residues. The CDR3 region has the DNA TGTGCCAGCAGCTACTGGCGGGAGGGCCCGGAGACCCAGTACTTC. This codes for CASSYWREGPETQYF.